This T cell receptor (beta chain) appears in the sequencing data of a study of blood T cell repertoires in COVID-19. On the study more broadly: The United States, Italy and Spain supplied acute and convalescent COVID-19 samples.

Original data processing: Nucleated cell counts were estimated from reference gene primer amplification. Profiling relied on immunoSEQ multiplex PCR, and the TCRdb table lists in-frame clones only, not all of them. The D gene and trimming were derived from the DNA, and the V and J assignments and clone size from that table. Of 100,000 or so clones in the sample, around 86% are singletons; the top ten hold about 4%. The TCR was taken from a man aged 55 to 70 with acute or convalescent COVID-19. The sample taken for sequencing was peripheral blood.

The CDR3, as DNA: TGCAGCTCTACCGACACTGAAGCTTTCTTT. Its protein product is CSSTDTEAFF. This chain uses TRBV29-1 with TRBJ1-1; D unresolved. Trimming shortened V by 8 bases and J by 3 bases, and 7 bases separated the two germline ends. The CDR3 is made up of 10 amino acids. CDR1 is SQVTM and CDR2 is ANQGSEA in the germline V gene.